The 4 T cell receptor beta chains below all came from one sample that was sequenced in a study of PD-L1 blockade in urothelial cancer. Indicated time point: pretreatment peripheral blood. Some clones are missing from TCRdb's copy, which holds only in-frame ones; the method was immunoSEQ multiplex PCR. This table holds 75,000 to 95,000 clones, just under 85% found once. The starting material was PBMCs, obtained around atezolizumab (anti-PD-L1) treatment. These receptors were collected from a man between 40 and 49 years old with urothelial cancer.

This chain joins TRBV29-1 and TRBJ2-2, with 12 bases that match TRBD2. Germline CDR1 reads SQVTM; CDR2 reads ANQGSEA. The V and J ends lost 7 bases and 4 bases, in that order; junction bases with no gene match: 4. The CDR3 has 14 amino acids. CDR3 sequence (DNA): TGCAGCGCTCGGACTAGCGGGGCCACCGGGGAGCTGTTTTTT. This sequence encodes CSARTSGATGELFF.

This rearrangement joins TRBV11-3 to TRBJ2-2; TRBD1 might be the D (6 bases). The V gene lost 5 bases and the J gene lost 0 bases, with 13 bases spanning the gap. This CDR3 region has 16 residues. Germline lookup yields CDR1 SGHNT and CDR2 YENEEA. CDR3: CASSPPGVTNTGELFF. As DNA, the CDR3 is TGTGCCAGCAGCCCCCCAGGGGTGACGAACACCGGGGAGCTGTTTTTT.

The rearrangement links TRBV28 to TRBJ2-3, with TRBD1 as a possible D gene (7 bases). In germline, CDR1 is MDHEN, CDR2 SYDVKM. The CDR3 totals 16 residues. The ends were cut back, 3 bases at V and 5 bases at J, with 18 bases in the middle. CDR3 nucleotides: TGTGCCAGCAGTTTCATCGGCGGCAGGGGGGTAGATACGCAGTATTTT. This gives the protein CASSFIGGRGVDTQYF.

J is TRBJ2-7 and V is TRBV27; TRBD1 is a possible D gene (5 bases). V was pared by 6 bases and J by 1 base, with 16 bases between. The CDR3 has 15 amino acids. CDR1 and CDR2 from the germline V gene are MNHEY and SMNVEV (reference sequence). CDR3 loop: CASRVIRQFSYEQYF. In DNA form, the CDR3 reads TGTGCCAGCAGAGTAATCAGACAGTTTTCCTACGAGCAGTACTTC.